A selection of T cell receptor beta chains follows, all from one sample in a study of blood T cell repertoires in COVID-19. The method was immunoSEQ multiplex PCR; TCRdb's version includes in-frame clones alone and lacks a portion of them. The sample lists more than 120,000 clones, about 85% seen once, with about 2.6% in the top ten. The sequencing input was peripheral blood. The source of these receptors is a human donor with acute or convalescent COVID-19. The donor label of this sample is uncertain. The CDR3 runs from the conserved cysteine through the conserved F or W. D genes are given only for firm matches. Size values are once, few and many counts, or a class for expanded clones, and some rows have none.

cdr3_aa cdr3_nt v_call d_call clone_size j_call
CASSTGGRNTEAFF TGTGCCAGCAGTACAGGGGGCCGGAACACTGAAGCTTTCTTT TRBV7-9 TRBD1 few TRBJ1-1
CASSPSGGNTGELFF TGTGCCAGCAGTCCTAGCGGGGGGAACACCGGGGAGCTGTTTTTT TRBV2 TRBD2 NA TRBJ2-2
CASSQGQGNTEAFF TGTGCCAGCAGCCAAGGGCAGGGGAACACTGAAGCTTTCTTT TRBV4-2 NA NA TRBJ1-1
CASSLEPWETQYF TGTGCCAGCAGCTTGGAGCCTTGGGAGACCCAGTACTTC TRBV5-4 NA NA TRBJ2-5
CASSYAKRNTIYF TGTGCCAGCAGTTACGCAAAACGGAACACCATATATTTT TRBV6-2/TRBV6-3 NA NA TRBJ1-3
CASSYIGARGARNGYTF TGTGCCAGCAGTTACATCGGGGCCCGGGGGGCGCGTAATGGCTACACCTTC TRBV6-2/TRBV6-3 NA NA TRBJ1-2
CASRCRDRDYGYTF TGTGCAAGTCGCTGCCGGGACAGGGATTATGGCTACACCTTC TRBV12-2 NA NA TRBJ1-2
CASSYTASSYNEQFF TGTGCCAGCAGTTACACAGCCAGCTCCTACAATGAGCAGTTCTTC TRBV6-5 NA NA TRBJ2-1
CASSSNRDGYTF TGTGCCAGTAGTAGTAACAGGGATGGCTACACCTTC TRBV19 NA NA TRBJ1-2
CASSTQQVYNSPLHF TGTGCCAGTAGTACGCAGCAGGTTTATAATTCACCCCTCCACTTT TRBV19 NA many TRBJ1-6
CASSLGEGGGNTEAFF TGTGCCAGCAGCTTAGGAGAGGGCGGGGGAAACACTGAAGCTTTCTTT TRBV7-8 NA NA TRBJ1-1
CASSGRHPGQGNTEAFF TGTGCCAGCAGTGGCCGCCATCCGGGACAGGGAAACACTGAAGCTTTCTTT TRBV6-1 TRBD1 NA TRBJ1-1
CASSHGQGPTGELFF TGCGCCAGCAGCCATGGACAGGGGCCCACCGGGGAGCTGTTTTTT TRBV5-1 TRBD1 NA TRBJ2-2
CASSVQGARGGELFF TGTGCCAGCAGCGTACAAGGGGCGCGGGGCGGGGAGCTGTTTTTT TRBV9 NA NA TRBJ2-2
CASSNFDRVYEQYF TGTGCCAGCAGTAACTTCGACAGGGTCTACGAGCAGTACTTC TRBV6-6 TRBD1 once TRBJ2-7
CASSHTGRFQYF TGTGCCAGCAGCCACACAGGCCGGTTTCAGTACTTC TRBV14 NA NA TRBJ2-5
CASSLGYSPNEKLFF TGTGCCAGCAGCTTAGGCTACAGCCCCAATGAAAAACTGTTTTTT TRBV7-2 NA NA TRBJ1-4
CASSPSTWGHGYTF TGTGCCAGCAGCCCCAGCACCTGGGGGCATGGCTACACCTTC TRBV7-9 NA once TRBJ1-2
CAISSDSNQPQHF TGTGCCATCAGTTCAGATAGCAATCAGCCCCAGCATTTT TRBV10-3 NA NA TRBJ1-5
CASSNRGVNNEKLFF TGTGCCAGCAGTAACAGGGGGGTCAATAATGAAAAACTGTTTTTT TRBV5-6 TRBD1 NA TRBJ1-4
CASSQSQGNGYTF TGCGCCAGCAGCCAGAGTCAGGGAAACGGCTACACCTTC TRBV5-1 NA NA TRBJ1-2
CASSPGTGKNQPQHF TGTGCCAGCAGCCCTGGGACAGGGAAAAATCAGCCCCAGCATTTT TRBV5-6 TRBD1 once TRBJ1-5
CASSYPGGWNTEAFF TGTGCCAGCAGTTACCCAGGGGGCTGGAACACTGAAGCTTTCTTT TRBV6-2/TRBV6-3 TRBD1 NA TRBJ1-1
CASSPWDMGQETQYF TGCGCCAGCAGCCCCTGGGACATGGGGCAAGAGACCCAGTACTTC TRBV5-1 NA NA TRBJ2-5
CASSLRQGASGNTIYF TGCGCCAGCAGCCTCCGACAGGGAGCCTCTGGAAACACCATATATTTT TRBV5-1 TRBD1 NA TRBJ1-3
CASSHLAANTGELFF TGTGCCAGCAGCCATCTAGCGGCTAACACCGGGGAGCTGTTTTTT TRBV11-2 TRBD2 few TRBJ2-2
CASSFPGINNSPLHF TGTGCCAGTAGTTTTCCGGGGATCAATAATTCACCCCTCCACTTT TRBV19 NA once TRBJ1-6
CASSEGGFSQPQHF TGTGCCAGCAGTGAGGGGGGTTTTAGTCAGCCCCAGCATTTT TRBV2 NA NA TRBJ1-5
CASSFGRSYTF TGTGCCAGCAGTTTTGGCAGGAGCTACACCTTC TRBV28 NA once TRBJ1-2
CASSQFSFISGTSGRSSYNEQFF TGTGCCAGCAGCCAATTCTCCTTTATTTCGGGGACTAGCGGGAGATCCTCCTACAATGAGCAGTTCTTC TRBV16 TRBD2 NA TRBJ2-1
CASSLEQGPPWGTEAFF TGTGCCAGCAGCTTAGAGCAGGGTCCCCCTTGGGGCACTGAAGCTTTCTTT TRBV7-9 NA few TRBJ1-1
CASSSPRGTPGSTDTQYF TGTGCCAGCAGCTCACCCCGCGGCACGCCAGGGTCCACAGATACGCAGTATTTT TRBV7-2 NA NA TRBJ2-3
CASRSRIGTEAFF TGTGCCAGCAGAAGCAGGATTGGCACTGAAGCTTTCTTT TRBV6-5 NA NA TRBJ1-1
CASSPGQGAYGYTF TGTGCCAGCAGCCCCGGACAGGGAGCTTATGGCTACACCTTC TRBV28 TRBD1 NA TRBJ1-2
CASSDFRGETQYF TGTGCCAGCAGCGACTTCAGAGGCGAGACCCAGTACTTC TRBV6-2/TRBV6-3 NA NA TRBJ2-5
CASSLGGGAHTGELFF TGTGCCAGCAGCTTAGGCGGGGGGGCGCACACCGGGGAGCTGTTTTTT TRBV7-3 TRBD2 NA TRBJ2-2
CASSFRGRDTEAFF TGTGCCAGCAGCTTCAGGGGGCGGGACACTGAAGCTTTCTTT TRBV7-2 TRBD1 NA TRBJ1-1
CASSAGQLTEAFF TGTGCCAGCAGTGCGGGACAGCTCACTGAAGCTTTCTTT TRBV6-4 TRBD1 NA TRBJ1-1
CATGTSGTYNEQFF TGTGCCACCGGGACTAGCGGGACCTACAATGAGCAGTTCTTC TRBV28 TRBD2 NA TRBJ2-1
CASSPVAEQETQYF TGTGCCAGTAGCCCCGTAGCGGAGCAAGAGACCCAGTACTTC TRBV19 NA NA TRBJ2-5
CASSSGTSGTVWGEQFF TGTGCCAGTAGTTCTGGGACTAGCGGGACTGTCTGGGGTGAGCAGTTCTTC TRBV19 TRBD2 few TRBJ2-1
CASSLAGTGGNSPLHF TGTGCCAGCAGCTTAGCGGGGACAGGGGGCAATTCACCCCTCCACTTT TRBV7-2 TRBD1 NA TRBJ1-6
CASTTRPQMGTGELFF TGTGCCAGCACAACCAGGCCCCAAATGGGCACCGGGGAGCTGTTTTTT TRBV9 NA NA TRBJ2-2
CAISLRDRVGNEQFF TGTGCCATCAGCCTCCGGGACAGGGTTGGCAATGAGCAGTTCTTC TRBV10-3 TRBD1 NA TRBJ2-1
CASSTPIIGGNTDTQYF TGTGCCAGCAGCACTCCTATTATCGGGGGGAACACAGATACGCAGTATTTT TRBV9 TRBD2 NA TRBJ2-3
CASSQLRETQYF TGTGCCAGCAGCCAATTGCGGGAGACGCAGTATTTT TRBV14 TRBD2 NA TRBJ2-3
CASSRPGQGSYEQYF TGTGCCAGCAGTAGACCGGGACAGGGATCCTACGAGCAGTACTTC TRBV28 TRBD1 NA TRBJ2-7